This T cell receptor beta chain stems from a study of shared T cell receptors in the human thymus. TCRdb's copy holds only in-frame clones and misses some; the assay was immunoSEQ multiplex PCR. The table records 540,000 or so clones, approximately 78% of them present only once. Germline V gene data show CDR1 as SGDLS and CDR2 as YYNGEE. The CDR3 covers 14 residues. V was pared by 3 bases and J by 7 bases, with 17 bases between. These data were also filed under a second study, of human thymus T cells. From that report: Thymic resections from corrective heart surgery supplied the tissue.

The chain couples TRBV9 to TRBJ2-7; a weak D match, TRBD1 (6 bases). The clonotype comes from a boy younger than two with a congenital heart defect. What was sequenced was thymocytes. CDR3 residues: CASSADRWGREQYF. The CDR3 DNA sequence: TGTGCCAGCAGCGCCGACAGGTGGGGACGGGAGCAGTACTTC.